Listed here are 4 T cell receptor beta chains from one sample, sequenced in a study of T cell repertoires in cytomegalovirus infection. The antigens of these receptors remain unknown. From the reads, TCRdb called clonotypes with MiXCR, one entry per CDR3 protein. The sample yields 50,000 or so distinct CDR3 sequences, 20% to 25% seen once. Source material: PBMCs, sequenced either directly or after in vitro stimulation (not recorded which). These receptors were obtained from a human donor in good health (CMV status not recorded). Some clones in this sample may be carry-over from other donors' samples.

This clonotype was seen only a few times. This chain uses TRBV9 with TRBJ2-1; 9 positions agree with TRBD2. This CDR3 spans 15 amino acids. J lost 2 bases, V lost 4 bases, and 4 bases had no gene match. Germline values: CDR1 SGDLS, CDR2 YYNGEE. The CDR3 sequence is CASSSSGGTYNEQFF. CDR3 nucleotides: TGTGCCAGCAGCAGTAGCGGGGGAACCTACAATGAGCAGTTCTTC.

This clonotype was counted ten times or more. The chain combines TRBV28 with TRBJ1-3; D gene unclear. V lost 6 bases, J lost 0 bases, and 15 bases lay in between. The germline V gene encodes CDR1 MDHEN and CDR2 SYDVKM. The CDR3 has 16 amino acids. The CDR3, as DNA: TGTGCCAGCAGCCTGGGGATACTTAGCTCTGGAAACACCATATATTTT. It codes for CASSLGILSSGNTIYF.

The rearrangement uses TRBV12-3 or TRBV12-4 and TRBJ2-3; the D call may be TRBD1 or TRBD2 (6 bases each). Deletions cut 1 base from V and 8 bases from J, with 13 bases between. The CDR3 is 14 amino acids. The CDR3 DNA follows: TGTGCCAGCAGTTTAGTGGGGGGCCCCAGTACGCAGTATTTT. Its translation: CASSLVGGPSTQYF.

This clonotype has more than one count but fewer than ten. V is TRBV12-3 or TRBV12-4 and J is TRBJ1-5; D is perhaps TRBD1 (5 bases). Between the trimmed V and J ends, which lost 3 bases and 3 bases, there was a span of 9 bases. The CDR3 runs to 14 residues. This chain's CDR3 is CASSLRQTNQPQHF. The CDR3, as DNA: TGTGCCAGCAGTTTGAGACAGACCAATCAGCCCCAGCATTTT.